One sample yielded the 23 T cell receptor beta chains listed below, sequenced in a study of immune heterogeneity within non-small cell lung tumors. At approximately 570 ng per sample, bulk tumor genomic DNA provided the template. During surgery, each primary tumor gave multiple biopsies spaced as far apart as possible. Newly diagnosed with untreated non-small cell lung cancer, the patients underwent curative surgery. Multiplex PCR employing 32 V and 13 J primers generated amplicons of the TCR beta CDR3. TCRdb redid the calling of the multiplex PCR reads with MiXCR, one entry per CDR3 protein. The sample records about 2,000 distinct CDR3 sequences, roughly 29% being singletons. The sequencing sample was made of lung tumor tissue. These receptors originate from a woman aged 45-60 years with non-small cell lung cancer.

The chain links TRBV5-1 to TRBJ2-3; D may be TRBD1 or TRBD2 (6 bases each). V was shortened by 4 bases and J by 4 bases, with 16 bases between the two germline ends. The germline gives CDR1 SGHRS, CDR2 YFSETQ. CDR3 size: 15 residues. The CDR3 is CASSRGGTSADTQYF. The CDR3 DNA sequence: TGCGCCAGCAGCCGTGGGGGGACATCCGCAGATACGCAGTATTTT.

The chain links TRBV6-1 to TRBJ2-5; no firm D call. Per germline, CDR1 MNHNS and CDR2 SASEGT. V was trimmed by 6 bases and J by 4 bases, leaving 15 bases between them. CDR3 length equals 14 residues. The CDR3 sequence is CASRPLGRRETQYF. For the CDR3, the DNA is TGTGCCAGCAGGCCTTTGGGCCGCCGAGAGACCCAGTACTTC.

A few counts support this clonotype. The chain is built from TRBV6-2 or TRBV6-3 and TRBJ2-3; the D is unclear. Germline loops: CDR1 MNHEY, CDR2 SVGEGT. This CDR3 is built from 15 residues. V lost 5 bases and J lost 5, with 17 bases in between. The CDR3 DNA is TGTGCCAGCAGTACACCCGCAGGTCTAGGAGATACGCAGTATTTT. It specifies CASSTPAGLGDTQYF.

This chain links TRBV30 with TRBJ1-1; TRBD1 might be the D (5 bases). The germline V gene encodes CDR1 GTSNPN and CDR2 SVGIG (reference sequence). V was shortened by 3 bases and J by 1 base, with 12 bases between the two germline ends. This CDR3 comprises 14 residues. The CDR3 DNA reads TGTGCCTGGAGCCGGACAACCTCGAACACTGAAGCTTTCTTT. Translated: CAWSRTTSNTEAFF.

On this clonotype: This sequence may be a read error, since a much larger clone differs from it by one base. The chain employs TRBV19 and TRBJ1-1; no definite D call. Germline V CDR1 and CDR2: LNHDA, SQIVND (reference sequence). The CDR3 contains 13 residues. The CDR3 sequence: CASSEKRNTEALF. The CDR3 coding sequence is TGTGCCAGTAGTGAGAAGAGGAACACTGAAGCTTTATTT.

The table lists this clonotype with a few counts. The rearrangement uses TRBV28 and TRBJ1-4; D may be TRBD1 (5 bases). Deletions cut 7 bases from V and 0 bases from J, with 12 bases between. There are 15 residues in the CDR3. CDR1 MDHEN and CDR2 SYDVKM come from the germline V gene. The DNA of the CDR3 is TGTGCCAGCACCCCGGTGACAGCAACTAATGAAAAACTGTTTTTT. Protein: CASTPVTATNEKLFF.

This clonotype appeared a few times. The chain uses TRBV20-1 and TRBJ2-3; 7 positions match TRBD1. The CDR3 consists of 15 residues. Germline trimming cut 6 bases from V and 4 bases from J; bases unmatched to any gene: 13. CDR1 DFQATT and CDR2 SNEGSKA come from the germline V gene (reference sequence). The CDR3 loop is CSASNAQGLADTQYF. CDR3 nucleotide sequence: TGCAGTGCGAGCAACGCACAGGGGTTGGCAGATACGCAGTATTTT.

V gene TRBV29-1 combines with J gene TRBJ2-3, with 8 bases lining up with TRBD2. This CDR3 is 12 amino acids long. Germline CDR1 reads SQVTM; CDR2 reads ANQGSEA. Here the CDR3 reads CTSGGHTDTQYF. CDR3 DNA sequence: TGCACCTCGGGGGGGCACACAGATACGCAGTATTTT.

Of note for this clonotype: A much bigger clone sits one base away, suggesting this may be a read error. The chain combines TRBV19 with TRBJ1-2; D call uncertain. V lost 3 bases, J lost 4 bases, and 9 bases lay in between. The CDR3 length is 13 residues. The germline V gene has CDR1 LNHDA and CDR2 SQIVND (reference sequence). This chain's CDR3 is CASSMRWGYGYTF. In nucleotides, the CDR3 is TGTGCCAGTAGTATGAGGTGGGGCTATGGCTACACCTTC. The entire variable domain, with the rest obtained from reference TRBV19 and TRBJ1-2, is as follows: DGGITQSPKYLFRKEGQNVTLSCEQNLNHDAMYWYRQDPGQGLRLIYYSQIVNDFQKGDIAEGYSVSREKKESFPLTVTSAQKNPTAFYLCASSMRWGYGYTFGSGTRLTVV.

The chain recombines TRBV5-1 with TRBJ2-5; D is perhaps TRBD1 or TRBD2 (6 bases each). The CDR3 loop spans 14 amino acids. V was trimmed by 3 bases and J by 5 bases, leaving 14 bases between them. CDR1 SGHRS and CDR2 YFSETQ come from the germline V gene. The CDR3 region has the DNA TGCGCCAGCAGCTCCGGAGGGGGGCGGGAGACCCAGTACTTC. Protein: CASSSGGGRETQYF.

In the case of this clonotype: At one end, the junction sequence differs from germline, possibly due to a read error. V and J are TRBV7-7 and TRBJ2-1; 9 bases fit TRBD2. The CDR3 has 14 amino acids. Germline values: CDR1 SSHAT, CDR2 FNYEAQ (reference sequence). The CDR3 region is CASSSAGGWNEQFF. CDR3 coding DNA: TGTGCTAGCAGCTCAGCGGGAGGATGGAATGAGCAGTTCTTC.

This clonotype is categorized as medium-sized. The J gene is TRBJ2-1, the V gene TRBV7-2; D possibly corresponds to TRBD2 (6 bases). V lost 3 bases, J lost 0 bases, and 9 bases lay in between. This CDR3 spans 15 amino acids. CDR1 SGHTA and CDR2 FQGNSA come from the germline V gene. Here the CDR3 reads CASSFDGGSYNEQFF. The CDR3 DNA sequence: TGTGCCAGCAGCTTCGACGGGGGCTCCTACAATGAGCAGTTCTTC.

The chain joins TRBV7-2 to TRBJ1-3; no reliable D call. The CDR3 contains 16 residues. V shed 0 bases and J shed 0 bases, with 9 bases lying between them. Looked up from germline, CDR1 is SGHTA and CDR2 is FQGNSA. For the CDR3, the DNA is TGTGCCAGCAGCTTAGCTTGGGCAGCCTCTGGAAACACCATATATTTT. Protein product: CASSLAWAASGNTIYF.

This sequence joins TRBV5-6 and TRBJ2-5; D ambiguous. Trimming left V 5 bases short and J 5 bases short, with 19 bases between. Germline V gene sequence: CDR1 SGHDT, CDR2 YYEEEE. The CDR3 consists of 15 residues. The CDR3 protein is CASRPKRVPGETQYF. For the CDR3, the DNA is TGTGCCAGCAGGCCCAAAAGGGTTCCCGGGGAGACCCAGTACTTC.

This sequence joins TRBV20-1 and TRBJ2-3, with D possibly being TRBD2 (6 bases). V dropped 5 bases and J dropped 6 bases, with 27 bases sitting between them. Germline V gene lookup returns CDR1 DFQATT and CDR2 SNEGSKA (reference sequence). This CDR3 spans 17 amino acids. CDR3 nucleotide sequence: TGCAGTGCTGAGCCCCGGGGCGGGACGGCCCTTCCGGATACGCAGTATTTT. Residues: CSAEPRGGTALPDTQYF.

The chain joins TRBV12-3 or TRBV12-4 to TRBJ1-6, with D perhaps matching TRBD1 (6 bases). Trimming cost V 3 bases and J 11 bases, with 8 bases left between them. The CDR3 length is 12 residues. Here the CDR3 DNA reads TGTGCCAGCAGTTTTAGGGGGACACCCCTCCACTTT. Translation: CASSFRGTPLHF.

V gene TRBV5-1 combines with J gene TRBJ2-7, with 9 bases matching TRBD2. The V gene's germline CDR1 is SGHRS and CDR2 YFSETQ. V was clipped by 0 bases and J by 1 base; unmatched bases: 20. The CDR3 has 21 amino acids. Written as DNA, the CDR3 is TGCGCCAGCAGCTTGGGGGACTGGGGACGTGCGGGGGGGCCAGTGTCCTACGAGCAGTACTTC. It is translated as CASSLGDWGRAGGPVSYEQYF.

This clonotype is deemed large. V and J are TRBV27 and TRBJ1-6; the match to TRBD1 covers 7 bases. The CDR3 covers 14 residues. Trimming took 4 bases from V and 7 from J; bases not matched to a gene: 4. Germline V gene data show CDR1 as MNHEY and CDR2 as SMNVEV (reference sequence). The CDR3 region has the DNA TGTGCCAGCAGTTACCGGGACAGAAATTCACCCCTCCACTTT. Protein: CASSYRDRNSPLHF.

This chain links TRBV30 with TRBJ1-6, with a weak D call TRBD1 (6 bases). Per the germline V gene, CDR1 is GTSNPN and CDR2 is SVGIG (reference sequence). This CDR3 comprises 15 residues. V lost 0 bases and J lost 5, with 11 bases in between. CDR3 coding DNA: TGTGCCTGGAGTGTAGGGGGGACAAATAATTCACCCCTCCACTTT. Translation gives CAWSVGGTNNSPLHF.

This clonotype was picked up a small number of times. The chain couples TRBV5-5 to TRBJ1-5; D perhaps matches TRBD1 (6 bases). V lost 5 bases to trimming and J lost 4 bases, with 10 bases between them. The CDR3 extends over 13 amino acids. Per germline, CDR1 SGHKS and CDR2 YYEKEE (reference sequence). CDR3 coding DNA: TGTGCCAGCAGTCGACAGGCGAATCAGCCCCAGCATTTT. This codes for CASSRQANQPQHF. Variable domain in full (rest from reference TRBV5-5 and TRBJ1-5): DAGVTQSPTHLIKTRGQQVTLRCSPISGHKSVSWYQQVLGQGPQFIFQYYEKEERGRGNFPDRFSARQFPNYSSELNVNALLLGDSALYLCASSRQANQPQHFGDGTRLSIL.

This clonotype has only a few counts. The rearrangement joins TRBV29-1 to TRBJ2-1; 12 bases line up with TRBD2. V dropped 0 bases and J dropped 10; count of bases not matched to a gene: 10. The CDR3 runs to 16 residues. Germline-derived CDR1 and CDR2 are SQVTM and ANQGSEA. CDR3 sequence reads: CSVEDIGGLAGLEQFF. CDR3 in DNA: TGCAGCGTTGAAGACATAGGAGGACTAGCGGGATTGGAGCAGTTCTTC.

Relative to its sample, this clonotype is medium-sized. The V and J genes are TRBV3-1 and TRBJ1-6; D is possibly TRBD1 (5 bases). V was shortened by 1 base and J by 10 bases, with 14 bases between the two germline ends. Germline V gene lookup returns CDR1 LGHDT and CDR2 YNNKEL (reference sequence). There are 15 residues in the CDR3. The CDR3 here is CASSQVDGARSPLHF. CDR3 nucleotides: TGTGCCAGCAGCCAAGTTGACGGGGCGAGATCACCCCTCCACTTT.

This clonotype was counted a few times. The chain recombines TRBV15 with TRBJ1-2, with TRBD1 identical over 9 bases. The V gene's germline CDR1 is LNHNV and CDR2 YYDKDF (reference sequence). The trim removed 3 bases at V and 2 bases at J, leaving 7 bases unmatched. The CDR3 extends over 16 amino acids. The CDR3 DNA reads as TGTGCCACCAGCAGGTACCGGGACAGGGAAAACTATGGCTACACCTTC. Encoded protein: CATSRYRDRENYGYTF. Looking up the rest from reference TRBV15 and TRBJ1-2 gives the full variable domain: DAMVIQNPRYQVTQFGKPVTLSCSQTLNHNVMYWYQQKSSQAPKLLFHYYDKDFNNEADTPDNFQSRRPNTSFCFLDIRSPGLGDTAMYLCATSRYRDRENYGYTFGSGTRLTVV.